These 22 T cell receptor beta chains were sequenced from one sample in a study of blood T cell repertoires in COVID-19. The method was immunoSEQ multiplex PCR; TCRdb's version includes in-frame clones alone and lacks a portion of them. Of around 150,000 clones detected, roughly 87% appear once; the ten largest clones hold roughly 4%. Sequences were obtained from peripheral blood. These TCRs come from a woman aged 60-75 years with active or convalescent COVID-19.

The chain recombines TRBV10-3 with TRBJ1-5; possibly TRBD1 for D (6 bases). The CDR3 spans 14 residues. V was cut by 6 bases and J by 3 bases, with 12 bases left in between. The germline V gene has CDR1 ENHRY and CDR2 SYGVKD. Here the CDR3 DNA reads TGTGCCATCAGAGCAGGGGATAACAATCAGCCCCAGCATTTT. Translated, it gives CAIRAGDNNQPQHF.

This chain connects TRBV2 to TRBJ2-3, with 12 positions matching TRBD2. Germline CDR1 is SNHLY and CDR2 is FYNNEI. V shed 6 bases, J shed 11 bases, and the junction held 9 bases outside the gene matches. The CDR3 length is 14 residues. Written as DNA, the CDR3 is TGTGCCAGCAGATCTAGCGGGGGGGCCAGTAGGCAGTATTTT. Its protein is CASRSSGGASRQYF.

The V gene is TRBV19, the J gene TRBJ1-5; D not resolved. V was trimmed by 6 bases and J by 10 bases, leaving 19 bases between them. Germline-derived CDR1 and CDR2 are LNHDA and SQIVND (reference sequence). CDR3 length equals 14 residues. The CDR3 spells CASRSRVPFEPQHF. As DNA, the CDR3 is TGTGCCAGTAGATCCCGGGTCCCGTTTGAACCCCAGCATTTT.

The V call is TRBV10-2, the J call TRBJ2-3; 11 bases agree with TRBD2. This CDR3 spans 14 amino acids. The V gene's germline CDR1 is WSHSY and CDR2 SAAADI. Losses at the gene ends were 3 bases for V and 8 bases for J; bases not matched to a gene: 4. The CDR3: CASSELAGEVTQYF. CDR3 DNA: TGCGCCAGCAGTGAACTAGCGGGGGAGGTTACGCAGTATTTT.

The gene calls are TRBV2 and TRBJ1-1, with a possible D match to TRBD1 (6 bases). Deletions cut 8 bases from V and 4 bases from J, with 14 bases between. The CDR3 length is 13 residues. Per germline, CDR1 SNHLY and CDR2 FYNNEI. The CDR3 DNA follows: TGTGCCAGCTCAGGGGATTCTGGCACTGAAGCTTTCTTT. Its translation is CASSGDSGTEAFF.

The chain employs TRBV10-3 and TRBJ1-1; TRBD1 agrees at 7 bases. CDR1 and CDR2 from the germline V gene are ENHRY and SYGVKD. Trimming took 0 bases from V and 0 from J; bases not matched to a gene: 4. This CDR3 has 16 amino acids. CDR3 nucleotides: TGTGCCATCAGTGAGTCGAACAGGGGAATGAACACTGAAGCTTTCTTT. Residues: CAISESNRGMNTEAFF.

The gene calls are TRBV7-9 and TRBJ1-1; 7 positions match TRBD1. The ends lost 6 bases at V and 1 base at J; junction bases unmatched: 17. Germline CDR1 reads SEHNR; CDR2 reads FQNEAQ (reference sequence). The CDR3 is 18 residues long. CDR3 nucleotide sequence: TGTGCCAGCAGGCCACTTGGACCGGGCAGGGGGGCGAACACTGAAGCTTTCTTT. Translated: CASRPLGPGRGANTEAFF.

This clone was observed once. This CDR3 is CASSLDGGGRPQHF. The CDR3 DNA sequence: TGTGCCAGCAGCTTAGACGGGGGGGGTCGGCCCCAGCATTTT. V gene TRBV11-2 combines with J gene TRBJ1-5, with D maybe TRBD1 (5 bases). V was clipped by 0 bases and J by 9 bases, with 12 bases between them. Per germline, CDR1 SGHAT and CDR2 FQNNGV. The CDR3 loop spans 14 amino acids.

This sequence joins TRBV6-2 or TRBV6-3 and TRBJ1-6; D unclear. The CDR3 loop spans 15 amino acids. The germline CDR1 and CDR2 sequences are MNHEY and SVGEGT. V was clipped by 2 bases and J by 10 bases, with 15 bases between them. CDR3 DNA sequence: TGTGCCAGCAGTTACAACGGAGGTCCGGGATCACCCCTCCACTTT. It encodes CASSYNGGPGSPLHF.

The rearrangement joins TRBV19 to TRBJ1-1, with a tentative D call TRBD1 (6 bases). The V end was cut by 0 bases, the J end by 4 bases, with 12 bases between. The CDR3 length is 15 residues. Germline V gene lookup returns CDR1 LNHDA and CDR2 SQIVND (reference sequence). CDR3 loop: CASSIDRTGRTEAFF. The CDR3 DNA follows: TGTGCCAGTAGTATAGACAGAACAGGGCGCACTGAAGCTTTCTTT.

V is TRBV20-1 and J is TRBJ2-5, with 11 bases fitting TRBD2. Per germline, CDR1 DFQATT and CDR2 SNEGSKA (reference sequence). V trimming: 3 bases; J trimming: 5 bases; junction bases outside the gene matches: 5. This CDR3 has 14 amino acids. The CDR3 bases are TGCAGTGCTAGTGTACTAGCGGGGGCTGAGACCCAGTACTTC. Translation: CSASVLAGAETQYF.

The V gene is TRBV7-2, the J gene TRBJ2-3, with D tentatively TRBD2 (5 bases). V was shortened by 1 base and J by 1 base, with 9 bases between the two germline ends. CDR1 is SGHTA, CDR2 FQGNSA, per germline. The CDR3 extends over 15 amino acids. CDR3 nucleotide sequence: TGTGCCAGCAGCTTAGGGGTTAGCGGCACAGATACGCAGTATTTT. The encoded protein is CASSLGVSGTDTQYF.

The table lists this clone with a count of one. V is TRBV30 and J is TRBJ1-1; possible D gene TRBD1, 5 bases. Germline CDR1 GTSNPN, CDR2 SVGIG (reference sequence). V shed 2 bases and J shed 2 bases, with 9 bases lying between them. The CDR3 sequence is 13 residues long. CDR3 amino acids: CAWSSRENTEAFF. CDR3 sequence (DNA): TGTGCCTGGAGTTCCAGGGAAAACACTGAAGCTTTCTTT.

V is TRBV2 and J is TRBJ2-7; the D gene is possibly TRBD1 (5 bases). CDR3 size: 12 residues. Germline CDR1 SNHLY, CDR2 FYNNEI. V was trimmed by 10 bases and J by 6 bases, leaving 16 bases between them. The CDR3: CATGRERPEQYF. CDR3 sequence (DNA): TGTGCCACGGGCAGGGAAAGGCCCGAGCAGTACTTC.

V and J are TRBV7-8 and TRBJ2-3, with D tentatively TRBD2 (6 bases). V dropped 2 bases and J dropped 1 base, with 10 bases sitting between them. The germline CDR1 and CDR2 sequences are SGHVS and FQNEAQ. The CDR3 totals 15 residues. CDR3 sequence (DNA): TGTGCCAGCAGCTTACTGCGGGGCGGCACAGATACGCAGTATTTT. Its translation: CASSLLRGGTDTQYF.

V is TRBV27 and J is TRBJ1-1, with 7 bases aligning to TRBD1. The V gene's germline CDR1 is MNHEY and CDR2 SMNVEV (reference sequence). The V gene end was trimmed by 6 bases and the J gene end by 5 bases; junction bases not matched to a gene: 9. The CDR3 has 14 residues. The CDR3 coding sequence is TGTGCCAGCAGCCTGGCACAGGGGAGGACTGAAGCTTTCTTT. This encodes CASSLAQGRTEAFF.

This clone was picked up one time. This chain uses TRBV5-1 with TRBJ1-2, with no clear D. Deletions cut 4 bases from V and 4 bases from J, with 11 bases between. The CDR3 covers 13 residues. Germline V gives CDR1 SGHRS, CDR2 YFSETQ. CDR3 region: CASSNTEGYGYTF. The CDR3 DNA is TGCGCCAGCAGCAATACAGAGGGCTATGGCTACACCTTC.

V is TRBV2 and J is TRBJ1-2; D may be TRBD1 (5 bases). The CDR3 length is 13 residues. Trimming removed 4 bases from V and 8 bases from J, with 14 bases in between. The germline CDR1 and CDR2 sequences are SNHLY and FYNNEI. Here the CDR3 reads CASSVGQSAGYTF. The CDR3, as DNA: TGTGCCAGCAGTGTGGGGCAGTCCGCGGGCTACACCTTC.

This chain connects TRBV10-1 to TRBJ2-5, with D possibly TRBD2 on 6 matching bases. V lost 0 bases to trimming and J lost 0 bases, with 8 bases between them. The CDR3 loop spans 15 amino acids. Germline V gives CDR1 WNHNN, CDR2 SYGVQD (reference sequence). This CDR3 is CASSESGGNQETQYF. The CDR3, as DNA: TGCGCCAGCAGTGAGTCAGGAGGGAACCAAGAGACCCAGTACTTC.

The chain combines TRBV5-1 with TRBJ2-5; 12 bases align to TRBD1. The CDR3 runs 17 residues. With V trimmed by 4 bases and J by 5 bases, 12 bases remained unmatched. Germline V gene sequence: CDR1 SGHRS, CDR2 YFSETQ. In nucleotides, the CDR3 is TGCGCCAGCAGCATATCTCCTCCGGGACAGGGGGCCGAGACCCAGTACTTC. It codes for CASSISPPGQGAETQYF. The entire variable domain, with the rest obtained from reference TRBV5-1 and TRBJ2-5, is as follows: KAGVTQTPRYLIKTRGQQVTLSCSPISGHRSVSWYQQTPGQGLQFLFEYFSETQRNKGNFPGRFSGRQFSNSRSEMNVSTLELGDSALYLCASSISPPGQGAETQYFGPGTRLLVL.

The CDR3 DNA follows: TGTGCCAGCAGCCCCGACAGGAGAGGTGAAAAACTGTTTTTT. Residues: CASSPDRRGEKLFF. This chain uses TRBV7-9 with TRBJ1-4; D might be TRBD1 (6 bases). The germline gives CDR1 SEHNR, CDR2 FQNEAQ (reference sequence). CDR3 length equals 14 residues. Trimming stripped 5 bases from V and 7 bases from J, with 14 bases between.

The V and J genes are TRBV10-3 and TRBJ1-1, with unresolved D. This CDR3 has 13 residues. V dropped 10 bases and J dropped 5 bases, with 17 bases sitting between them. Germline V gene data show CDR1 as ENHRY and CDR2 as SYGVKD. For the CDR3, the DNA is TGTGCCACCAGATCAATCCCAAATACTGAAGCTTTCTTT. Its protein product is CATRSIPNTEAFF.